This T cell receptor (beta chain) stems from a study of cytomegalovirus exposure and HLA in healthy donors. As for the study in general: Early released data had around 89 million unique TCRs, all coming from HLA-typed donors.

PCR primers comprised 60 Vbeta and 13 Jbeta primers. Sequenced by immunoSEQ multiplex PCR; TCRdb stores in-frame clones only, minus some. The sample lists 100,000 or so clones, approximately 72% occurring once. With regard to this clone: Its specificity is not known.

Looked up from germline, CDR1 is SGHAT and CDR2 is FQDESV (reference sequence). The CDR3 runs 16 residues. V lost 2 bases and J 3 bases, leaving 14 bases between the germline ends. Findings and limits, study-wide: V- and J-gene trimming of TCR beta was linked (in a later analysis) to a missense DCLRE1C variant.

Sequencing was done on a sample of PBMCs. The receptor was isolated from a man aged 25 to 45 in good health and CMV-seronegative. V usage is TRBV11-1 and J usage is TRBJ2-1; weak D call: TRBD2 (6 bases). CDR3 residues: CASSLFGGRVYNEQFF. As DNA, the CDR3 is TGTGCCAGCAGCTTATTCGGGGGAAGGGTCTACAATGAGCAGTTCTTC.